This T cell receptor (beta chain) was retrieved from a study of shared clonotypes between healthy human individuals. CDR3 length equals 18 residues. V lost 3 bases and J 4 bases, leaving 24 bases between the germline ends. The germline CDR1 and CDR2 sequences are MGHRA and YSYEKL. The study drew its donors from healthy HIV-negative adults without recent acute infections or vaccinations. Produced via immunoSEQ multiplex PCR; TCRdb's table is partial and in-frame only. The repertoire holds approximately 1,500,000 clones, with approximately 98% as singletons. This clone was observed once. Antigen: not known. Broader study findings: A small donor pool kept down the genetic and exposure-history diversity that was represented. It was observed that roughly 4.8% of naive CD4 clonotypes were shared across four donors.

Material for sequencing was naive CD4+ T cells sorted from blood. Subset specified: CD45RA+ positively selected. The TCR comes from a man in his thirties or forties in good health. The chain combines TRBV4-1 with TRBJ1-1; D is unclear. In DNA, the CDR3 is TGCGCCAGCAGCCAGGGGTCTGCACTTGAGGGCGCCGGCACTGAAGCTTTCTTT. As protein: CASSQGSALEGAGTEAFF.